This T cell receptor beta chain was sequenced for a study of T cells in Graves' hyperthyroidism and ophthalmopathy. The V gene lost 5 bases and the J gene lost 3 bases, with 8 bases spanning the gap. The length of the CDR3 is 13 residues. Germline CDR1 SGHTA, CDR2 FQGTGA. This clonotype was observed many times. Researchers took RNA transcripts and amplified the TCR beta CDR3 regions from them. HTBI primers were the set used in a first-round RT-PCR of the TCR CDR3. TCRdb re-called the multiplex PCR reads through MiXCR, storing one row per CDR3 protein. The data show hundreds of thousands of distinct CDR3 sequences, with around 39% seen just once and about 9% held by the top ten.

The chain couples TRBV7-3 to TRBJ1-3; maybe TRBD1 (5 bases). This TCR came from a young man with Graves' hyperthyroidism. Sequencing used blood. CDR3 residues: CASSAGIGNTIYF. The CDR3 coding sequence is TGTGCCAGCAGCGCAGGGATTGGAAACACCATATATTTT.